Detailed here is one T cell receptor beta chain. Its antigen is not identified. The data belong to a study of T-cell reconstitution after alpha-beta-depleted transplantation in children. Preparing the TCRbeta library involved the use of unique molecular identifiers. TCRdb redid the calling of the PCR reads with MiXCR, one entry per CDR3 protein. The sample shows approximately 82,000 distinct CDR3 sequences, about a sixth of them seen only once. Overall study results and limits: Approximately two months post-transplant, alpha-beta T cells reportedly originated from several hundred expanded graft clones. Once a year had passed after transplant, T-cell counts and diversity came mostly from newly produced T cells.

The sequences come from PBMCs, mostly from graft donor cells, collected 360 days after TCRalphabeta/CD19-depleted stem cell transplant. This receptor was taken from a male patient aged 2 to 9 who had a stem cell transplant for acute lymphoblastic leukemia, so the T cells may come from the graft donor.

CDR3 nucleotide sequence: TGTGCCAGCAGCTTATTGGACAGCTCCCAAGAGACCCAGTACTTC. The encoded protein is CASSLLDSSQETQYF. This sequence joins TRBV11-3 and TRBJ2-5, with D perhaps TRBD1 (6 bases). CDR1 and CDR2 from the germline V gene are SGHNT and YENEEA. Trimming shortened V by 2 bases and J by 1 base, and 11 bases separated the two germline ends. The CDR3 extends over 15 amino acids.